One and the same sample provided the 27 T cell receptor beta chains below, sequenced in a study of T-cell memory formation after mild COVID-19. TCRdb analysed the 5' RACE reads with MiXCR anew, one entry per CDR3 protein. This table holds hundreds of thousands of distinct CDR3 sequences, 25% to 30% found once. Sequencing was performed on PBMCs or a T cell subset sorted from them (not recorded which). These receptor sequences come from an adult woman who had mild COVID-19 (a few samples of this study predate the infection). Cell type and time point are not known.

The V gene is TRBV4-1, the J gene TRBJ2-7; 7 bases are a match to TRBD1. This CDR3 comprises 15 residues. Trimming cost V 1 base and J 3 bases; bases outside gene matches: 6. Germline CDR1 MGHRA, CDR2 YSYEKL. The DNA of the CDR3 is TGCGCCAGCAGCCAAGGCGATAACAGGGGCTACGAGCAGTACTTC. Its protein is CASSQGDNRGYEQYF.

This clonotype was observed a handful of times. The gene calls are TRBV7-9 and TRBJ2-1; perhaps TRBD2 as D (6 bases). The germline CDR1 and CDR2 sequences are SEHNR and FQNEAQ (reference sequence). Trimming cost V 4 bases and J 1 base, with 26 bases left between them. The CDR3 has 20 amino acids. In nucleotides, the CDR3 is TGTGCCAGCAGCTCAGTTCAGAATCAACCACTAGCCCGGTCCTACAATGAGCAGTTCTTC. Its protein product is CASSSVQNQPLARSYNEQFF. The full variable domain, with the rest looked up from reference TRBV7-9 and TRBJ2-1, is DTGVSQNPRHKITKRGQNVTFRCDPISEHNRLYWYRQTLGQGPEFLTYFQNEAQLEKSRLLSDRFSAERPKGSFSTLEIQRTEQGDSAMYLCASSSVQNQPLARSYNEQFFGPGTRLTVL.

J is TRBJ2-1 and V is TRBV21-1; the DNA was not used to check the table's D call, TRBD1. TRBV21-1 is noted as a pseudogene. The length of the CDR3 is 16 residues. CDR3: CASSKLGGRRHNEQFF. In nucleotides, the CDR3 is TGTGCCAGCAGCAAACTTGGGGGACGACGCCACAATGAGCAGTTCTTC.

V gene TRBV12-3 or TRBV12-4 combines with J gene TRBJ2-7; D is unclear. The V end lost 3 bases, the J end lost 5 bases, and 8 bases lay between the germline ends. The CDR3 has 12 residues. Written as DNA, the CDR3 is TGTGCCAGCAGTTTTGTGGGAAACGAGCAGTACTTC. Translated, it gives CASSFVGNEQYF.

The chain employs TRBV12-3 or TRBV12-4 and TRBJ1-2; D unclear. The CDR3 consists of 10 residues. With 6 bases removed from V and 2 bases from J, the gap between germline ends came to 1 base. CDR3 amino acids: CASRNYGYTF. The CDR3 nucleotides are TGTGCCAGCAGGAACTATGGCTACACCTTC.

The table lists this clonotype with a few counts. The V call is TRBV24-1, the J call TRBJ2-5, with 10 positions matching TRBD2. The germline V gene encodes CDR1 KGHDR and CDR2 SFDVKD. The CDR3 length is 15 residues. J gave up 1 base and V 3 bases, and 1 base lay outside the gene matches. CDR3 DNA sequence: TGTGCCACCAGTGATCGGACTAGCGGCCAAGAGACCCAGTACTTC. This sequence encodes CATSDRTSGQETQYF.

The rearrangement uses TRBV30 and TRBJ2-4, with 10 bases matching TRBD2. V shed 5 bases, J shed 9 bases, and the junction held 10 bases outside the gene matches. The CDR3 totals 14 residues. Germline assignment: CDR1 GTSNPN and CDR2 SVGIG (reference sequence). CDR3 in amino acids: CAWATAGGPGIQYF. The CDR3 DNA follows: TGTGCCTGGGCGACAGCGGGAGGGCCGGGCATTCAGTACTTC.

Points on this clonotype: In this CDR3 the conserved last residue, phenylalanine or tryptophan, is missing, so a read error is likely. The limits of the CDR3 on the DNA are not certain, so only TCRdb's listed CDR3 is given. The chain couples TRBV4-1 to TRBJ2-3; the listed D gene, TRBD2, was not tested against the DNA. The CDR3 spans 16 residues, counting both ends. Per the germline V gene, CDR1 is MGHRA and CDR2 is YSYEKL. CDR3 sequence: CASSRQTSGSTDTQCS.

V gene TRBV12-3 or TRBV12-4 combines with J gene TRBJ2-2; D call uncertain. Trimming cost V 2 bases and J 6 bases, with 7 bases left between them. The CDR3 is made up of 13 amino acids. The CDR3 nucleotides read TGTGCCAGCAGTTTAAATCTTCCCGGGGAGCTGTTTTTT. As protein: CASSLNLPGELFF.

The chain uses TRBV12-3 or TRBV12-4 and TRBJ2-4; 7 bases are shared with TRBD2. V gave up 5 bases and J gave up 3 bases; unmatched junction bases: 16. CDR3 size: 18 residues. In DNA form, the CDR3 reads TGTGCCAGCAGTCCGATAGCGGGCCTGAGCTCCGGCAAAAACATTCAGTACTTC. Encoded protein: CASSPIAGLSSGKNIQYF.

J is TRBJ1-2 and V is TRBV12-3 or TRBV12-4; D is possibly TRBD1 (5 bases). The V end lost 4 bases, the J end lost 12 bases, and 18 bases lay between the germline ends. There are 13 residues in the CDR3. The CDR3 nucleotides are TGTGCCAGCAGTTACCCGGGACCCCGGGTCCACACCTTC. Translating it yields CASSYPGPRVHTF.

The V call is TRBV2, the J call TRBJ1-1; a weak D match, TRBD1 (5 bases). Germline V gene data show CDR1 as SNHLY and CDR2 as FYNNEI. Trimming stripped 3 bases from V and 5 bases from J, with 16 bases between. The CDR3 is 15 residues long. The CDR3, as DNA: TGTGCCAGCAGTGACCCGGACACCCGAGGTACTGAAGCTTTCTTT. Its translation is CASSDPDTRGTEAFF.

J is TRBJ1-1 and V is TRBV24-1, with D unclear. The CDR3 is 14 amino acids. Germline V lookup: CDR1 KGHDR, CDR2 SFDVKD. V was clipped by 3 bases and J by 0 bases, with 7 bases between them. The CDR3 sequence is CATSDDTLNTEAFF. The CDR3 DNA follows: TGTGCCACCAGTGATGACACCCTGAACACTGAAGCTTTCTTT.

V is TRBV19 and J is TRBJ1-1, with TRBD1 as a possible D gene (5 bases). Germline V gene sequence: CDR1 LNHDA, CDR2 SQIVND (reference sequence). V was shortened by 6 bases and J by 8 bases, with 10 bases between the two germline ends. The CDR3 is made up of 11 amino acids. The CDR3: CASSLRGEAFF. The CDR3, as DNA: TGTGCCAGTAGCCTCCGGGGCGAAGCTTTCTTT.

The chain is built from TRBV4-2 and TRBJ2-5; a weak D match, TRBD2 (6 bases). The CDR3 has 16 amino acids. Germline V CDR1 and CDR2: LGHNA, YNFKEQ. V dropped 4 bases and J dropped 5 bases, with 20 bases sitting between them. The CDR3 region has the DNA TGTGCCAGCAGCCTGGGGGGTCAGGGTTTGAGGGAGACCCAGTACTTC. Protein: CASSLGGQGLRETQYF.

The genes are TRBV5-1 and TRBJ2-1, with D maybe TRBD2 (8 bases). CDR3 length equals 17 residues. V was clipped by 4 bases and J by 5 bases, with 22 bases between them. Germline V CDR1 and CDR2: SGHRS, YFSETQ. The CDR3 loop is CASSGGDSGGVHNEQFF. CDR3 nucleotide sequence: TGCGCCAGCAGCGGCGGGGACAGCGGGGGTGTCCACAATGAGCAGTTCTTC.

The J gene is TRBJ1-4, the V gene TRBV19; D unclear. Germline assignment: CDR1 LNHDA and CDR2 SQIVND (reference sequence). The length of the CDR3 is 14 residues. V lost 1 base to trimming and J lost 14 bases, with 17 bases between them. CDR3 residues: CASSIGVKKDKLFF. The CDR3, as DNA: TGTGCCAGTAGTATAGGGGTCAAAAAAGATAAGCTGTTTTTT.

V is TRBV7-2 and J is TRBJ2-1; unclear D gene. Looked up from germline, CDR1 is SGHTA and CDR2 is FQGNSA. V lost 5 bases to trimming and J lost 6 bases, with 17 bases between them. This CDR3 contains 15 residues. The CDR3 region is CASSPKETRSNEQFF. The DNA for the CDR3 is TGTGCCAGCAGCCCCAAAGAGACGAGGAGCAATGAGCAGTTCTTC. The full variable domain, with the rest looked up from reference TRBV7-2 and TRBJ2-1, is GAGVSQSPSNKVTEKGKDVELRCDPISGHTALYWYRQSLGQGLEFLIYFQGNSAPDKSGLPSDRFSAERTGGSVSTLTIQRTQQEDSAVYLCASSPKETRSNEQFFGPGTRLTVL.

V usage is TRBV4-2 and J usage is TRBJ2-2; 7 nucleotides align to TRBD2. CDR1 and CDR2 (germline): LGHNA, YNFKEQ. J gave up 1 base and V 2 bases, and 4 bases lay outside the gene matches. The CDR3 runs to 16 residues. The CDR3 DNA reads as TGTGCCAGCAGCCAACTAGCGGATATGAACACCGGGGAGCTGTTTTTT. Translation: CASSQLADMNTGELFF.

The V call is TRBV4-1, the J call TRBJ2-2; 14 nucleotides line up with TRBD2. The germline V gene encodes CDR1 MGHRA and CDR2 YSYEKL. The CDR3 totals 19 residues. V shed 4 bases and J 1 base; nucleotides not matched to a gene: 8. The CDR3 DNA reads as TGCGCCAGCAGCCCCCGACTAGCGGGGGGGCTTAAGAACACCGGGGAGCTGTTTTTT. Amino acid sequence: CASSPRLAGGLKNTGELFF.

This clonotype occurred a few times. The V and J genes are TRBV6-2 or TRBV6-3 and TRBJ2-3, with 11 nucleotides matching TRBD1. With V trimmed by 7 bases and J by 4 bases, 4 bases remained unmatched. Germline assignment: CDR1 MNHEY and CDR2 SVGEGT. The CDR3 has 14 amino acids. The CDR3 sequence is CASTRTGGADTQYF. CDR3 DNA: TGTGCCAGCACTAGGACAGGGGGCGCAGATACGCAGTATTTT.

This clonotype occurred many times. The V call is TRBV7-9, the J call TRBJ2-3, with D uncertain. This CDR3 is built from 14 residues. Trimming took 5 bases from V and 0 from J, leaving 9 bases between them. Germline CDR1 is SEHNR and CDR2 is FQNEAQ (reference sequence). CDR3 sequence reads: CASSPHLSTDTQYF. CDR3 coding DNA: TGTGCCAGCAGCCCGCACCTTAGCACAGATACGCAGTATTTT.

This clonotype has only one observation. The chain combines TRBV12-3 or TRBV12-4 with TRBJ1-2; no clear D gene. The V and J ends lost 4 bases and 6 bases respectively, with 9 bases between them. The CDR3 runs 12 residues. The CDR3 sequence: CASSSAHNGYTF. Written as DNA, the CDR3 is TGTGCCAGCAGTTCGGCCCACAATGGCTACACCTTC.

This clonotype has a handful of counts. V is TRBV6-2 or TRBV6-3 and J is TRBJ2-4, with D perhaps TRBD2 (6 bases). The CDR3 has 16 residues. The germline V gene encodes CDR1 MNHEY and CDR2 SVGEGT. V shed 2 bases and J shed 0 bases, with 11 bases lying between them. The CDR3, as DNA: TGTGCCAGCAGTTACCCGCGGGACCTAGCCAAAAACATTCAGTACTTC. Its translation is CASSYPRDLAKNIQYF.

This clonotype occurred a few times. This sequence joins TRBV5-6 and TRBJ1-1; D gene ambiguous. Between the trimmed V and J ends, which lost 3 bases and 1 base, there was a span of 10 bases. This CDR3 has 14 residues. Germline CDR1 is SGHDT and CDR2 is YYEEEE. The chain's CDR3 is CASSWAYSNTEAFF. The CDR3 DNA follows: TGTGCCAGCAGCTGGGCTTATTCGAACACTGAAGCTTTCTTT.

This clonotype was counted a few times. The rearrangement joins TRBV20-1 to TRBJ2-7; possibly TRBD2 for D (6 bases). The germline V and J ends were trimmed by 0 bases and 0 bases, with 15 bases remaining between them. The CDR3 totals 16 residues. Germline V gene data show CDR1 as DFQATT and CDR2 as SNEGSKA (reference sequence). CDR3 in amino acids: CSARDRERVSSYEQYF. DNA for the CDR3: TGCAGTGCTAGAGATAGGGAGCGGGTAAGCTCCTACGAGCAGTACTTC.

CDR3 region: CASRRGQGAMNTEAFF. The CDR3 DNA reads TGTGCCAGCAGGAGGGGACAGGGGGCTATGAACACTGAAGCTTTCTTT. The chain is built from TRBV6-6 and TRBJ1-1; the match to TRBD1 covers 12 bases. V dropped 6 bases and J dropped 0; count of bases not matched to a gene: 5. The length of the CDR3 is 16 residues. Germline V gene lookup returns CDR1 MNHNY and CDR2 SVGAGI (reference sequence).